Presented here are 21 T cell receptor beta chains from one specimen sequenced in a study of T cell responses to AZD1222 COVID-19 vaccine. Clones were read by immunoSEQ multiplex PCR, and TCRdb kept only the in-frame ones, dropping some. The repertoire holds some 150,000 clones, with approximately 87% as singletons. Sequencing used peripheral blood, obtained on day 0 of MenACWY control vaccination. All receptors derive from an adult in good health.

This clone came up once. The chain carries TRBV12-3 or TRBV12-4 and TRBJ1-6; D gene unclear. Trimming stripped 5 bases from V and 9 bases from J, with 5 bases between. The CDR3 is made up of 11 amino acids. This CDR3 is CASSTSSPLHF. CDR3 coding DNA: TGTGCCAGCAGTACAAGTTCACCCCTCCACTTT.

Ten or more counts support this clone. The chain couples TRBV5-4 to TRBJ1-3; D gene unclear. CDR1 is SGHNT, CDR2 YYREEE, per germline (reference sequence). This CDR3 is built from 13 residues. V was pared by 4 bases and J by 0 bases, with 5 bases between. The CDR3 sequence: CASSLHSGNTIYF. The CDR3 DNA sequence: TGTGCCAGCAGCCTTCACTCTGGAAACACCATATATTTT.

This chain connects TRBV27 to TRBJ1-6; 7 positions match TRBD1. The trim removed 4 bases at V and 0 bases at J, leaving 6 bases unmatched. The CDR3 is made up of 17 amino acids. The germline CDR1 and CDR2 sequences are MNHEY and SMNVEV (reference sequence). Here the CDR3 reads CASSSDRVSSYNSPLHF. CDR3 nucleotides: TGTGCCAGCAGTTCCGACAGGGTTAGCTCCTATAATTCACCCCTCCACTTT.

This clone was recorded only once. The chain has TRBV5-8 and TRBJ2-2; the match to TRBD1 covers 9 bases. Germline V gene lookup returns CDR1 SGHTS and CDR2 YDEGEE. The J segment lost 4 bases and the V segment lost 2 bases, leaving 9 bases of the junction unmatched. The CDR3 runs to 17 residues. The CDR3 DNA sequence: TGTGCCAGCAGCTTTGGGTTCGGGACAGGGCCCACCGGGGAGCTGTTTTTT. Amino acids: CASSFGFGTGPTGELFF.

DNA for the CDR3: TGTGCCACCAGTGCCGACAGGGGCAATCAGCCCCAGCATTTT. This encodes CATSADRGNQPQHF. This chain links TRBV24-1 with TRBJ1-5, with TRBD1 matching 7 bases. The CDR3 has 14 residues. V lost 5 bases, J lost 2 bases, and 2 bases stayed unmatched. Per the germline V gene, CDR1 is KGHDR and CDR2 is SFDVKD.

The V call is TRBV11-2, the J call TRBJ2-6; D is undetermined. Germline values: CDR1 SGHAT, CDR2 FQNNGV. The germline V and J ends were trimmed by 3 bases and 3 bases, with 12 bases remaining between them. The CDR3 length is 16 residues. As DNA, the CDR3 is TGTGCCAGCAGCTTTGTCCGCCGGCGTGGGGCCAACGTCCTGACTTTC. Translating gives CASSFVRRRGANVLTF.

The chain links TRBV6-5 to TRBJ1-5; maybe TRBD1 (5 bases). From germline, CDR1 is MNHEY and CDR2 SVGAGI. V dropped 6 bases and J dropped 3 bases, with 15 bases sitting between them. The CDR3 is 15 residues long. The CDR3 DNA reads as TGTGCCAGCAGACCCCCGGGGGGGGTCAATCAGCCCCAGCATTTT. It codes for CASRPPGGVNQPQHF.

As DNA, the CDR3 is TGTGCCAGCAGCTTGGCCAACGGGGGTTCTAACTATGGCTACACCTTC. This codes for CASSLANGGSNYGYTF. The chain carries TRBV5-4 and TRBJ1-2, with D tentatively TRBD1 (5 bases). This CDR3 has 16 amino acids. CDR1 and CDR2 (germline): SGHNT, YYREEE (reference sequence). V dropped 0 bases and J dropped 0 bases, with 12 bases sitting between them. The whole variable domain, filled in from reference TRBV5-4 and TRBJ1-2, reads ETGVTQSPTHLIKTRGQQVTLRCSSQSGHNTVSWYQQALGQGPQFIFQYYREEENGRGNFPPRFSGLQFPNYSSELNVNALELDDSALYLCASSLANGGSNYGYTFGSGTRLTVV.

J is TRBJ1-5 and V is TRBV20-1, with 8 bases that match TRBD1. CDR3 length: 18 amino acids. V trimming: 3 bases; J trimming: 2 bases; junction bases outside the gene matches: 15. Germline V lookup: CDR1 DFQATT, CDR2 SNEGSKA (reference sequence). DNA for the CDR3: TGCAGTGCTAGTGAGGGCAGGGGGCGCTTGGTGGGCAATCAGCCCCAGCATTTT. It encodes CSASEGRGRLVGNQPQHF.

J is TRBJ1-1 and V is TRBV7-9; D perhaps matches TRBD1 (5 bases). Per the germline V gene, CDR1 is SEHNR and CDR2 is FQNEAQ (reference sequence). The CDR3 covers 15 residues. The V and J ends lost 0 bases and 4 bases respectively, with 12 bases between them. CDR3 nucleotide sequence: TGTGCCAGCAGCTTAGCCGGAGGGGCCAGCACTGAAGCTTTCTTT. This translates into CASSLAGGASTEAFF.

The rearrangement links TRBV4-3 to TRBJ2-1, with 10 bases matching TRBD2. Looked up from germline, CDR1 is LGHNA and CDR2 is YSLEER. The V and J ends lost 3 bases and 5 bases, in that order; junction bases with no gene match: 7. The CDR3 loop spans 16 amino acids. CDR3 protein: CASSQEREGHHNEQFF. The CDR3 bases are TGCGCCAGCAGCCAGGAGCGGGAGGGCCACCACAATGAGCAGTTCTTC.

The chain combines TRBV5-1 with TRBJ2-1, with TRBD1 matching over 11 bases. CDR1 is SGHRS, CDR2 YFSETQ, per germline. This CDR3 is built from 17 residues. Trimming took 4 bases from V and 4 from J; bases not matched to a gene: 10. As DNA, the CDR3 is TGCGCCAGCAGCCCCGAGCACGGGACAGGGGGTTACAATGAGCAGTTCTTC. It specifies CASSPEHGTGGYNEQFF.

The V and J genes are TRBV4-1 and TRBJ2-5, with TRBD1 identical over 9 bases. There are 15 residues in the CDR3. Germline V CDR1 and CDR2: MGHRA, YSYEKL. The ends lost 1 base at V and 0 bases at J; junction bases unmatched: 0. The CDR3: CASSQGTGDQETQYF. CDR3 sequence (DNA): TGCGCCAGCAGCCAAGGGACAGGGGACCAAGAGACCCAGTACTTC.

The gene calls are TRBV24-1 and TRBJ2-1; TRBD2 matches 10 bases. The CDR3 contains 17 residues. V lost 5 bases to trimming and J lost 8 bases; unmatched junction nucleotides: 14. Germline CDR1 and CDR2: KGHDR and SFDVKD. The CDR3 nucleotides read TGTGCCACCAGTGCGGCTAGCGGGAGCCCGGGGGGAGATGAGCAGTTCTTC. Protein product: CATSAASGSPGGDEQFF.

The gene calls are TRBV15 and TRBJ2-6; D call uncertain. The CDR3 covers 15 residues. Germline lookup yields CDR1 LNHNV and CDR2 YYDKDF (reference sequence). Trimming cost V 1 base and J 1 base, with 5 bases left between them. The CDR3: CATSRGWSGANVLTF. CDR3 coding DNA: TGTGCCACCAGCAGAGGGTGGTCTGGGGCCAACGTCCTGACTTTC. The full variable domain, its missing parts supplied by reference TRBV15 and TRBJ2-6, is DAMVIQNPRYQVTQFGKPVTLSCSQTLNHNVMYWYQQKSSQAPKLLFHYYDKDFNNEADTPDNFQSRRPNTSFCFLDIRSPGLGDTAMYLCATSRGWSGANVLTFGAGSRLTVL.

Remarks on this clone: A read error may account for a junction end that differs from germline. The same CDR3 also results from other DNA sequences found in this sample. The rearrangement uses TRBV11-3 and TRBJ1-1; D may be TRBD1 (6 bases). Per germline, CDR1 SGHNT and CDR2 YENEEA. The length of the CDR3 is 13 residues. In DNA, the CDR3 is TGCGCCAGCAGCTCGACAGGTTTGGCTGAAGCTTTCTTT. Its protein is CASSSTGLAEAFF.

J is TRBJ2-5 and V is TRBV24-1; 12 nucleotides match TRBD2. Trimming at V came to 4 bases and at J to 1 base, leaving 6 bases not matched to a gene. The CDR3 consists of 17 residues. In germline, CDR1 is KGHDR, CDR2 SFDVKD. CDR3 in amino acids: CATSDHGLAGPQETQYF. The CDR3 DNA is TGTGCCACCAGTGACCATGGACTAGCGGGGCCCCAAGAGACCCAGTACTTC.

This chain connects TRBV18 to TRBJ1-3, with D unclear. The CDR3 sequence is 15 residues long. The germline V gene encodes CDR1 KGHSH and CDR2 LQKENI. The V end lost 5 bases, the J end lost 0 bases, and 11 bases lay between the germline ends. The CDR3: CASSAQLSSGNTIYF. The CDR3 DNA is TGTGCCAGCTCAGCACAGCTGAGCTCTGGAAACACCATATATTTT.

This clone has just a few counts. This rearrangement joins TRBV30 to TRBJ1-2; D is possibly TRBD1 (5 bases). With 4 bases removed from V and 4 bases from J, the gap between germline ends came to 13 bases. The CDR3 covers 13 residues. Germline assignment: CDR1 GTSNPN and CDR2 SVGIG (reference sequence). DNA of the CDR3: TGTGCCTGGACGGGGGACGGGGCCTATGGCTACACCTTC. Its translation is CAWTGDGAYGYTF.

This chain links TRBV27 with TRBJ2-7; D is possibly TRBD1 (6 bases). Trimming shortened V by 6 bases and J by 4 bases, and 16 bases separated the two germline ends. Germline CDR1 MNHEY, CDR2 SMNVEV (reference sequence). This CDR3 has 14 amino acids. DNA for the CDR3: TGTGCCAGCAGCCCCTTACTCAGGGGTTACGAGCAGTACGTC. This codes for CASSPLLRGYEQYV.

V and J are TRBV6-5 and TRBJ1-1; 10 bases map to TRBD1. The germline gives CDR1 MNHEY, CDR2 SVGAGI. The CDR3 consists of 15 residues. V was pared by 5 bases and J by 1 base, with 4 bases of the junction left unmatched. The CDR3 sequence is CASSQRTGGNTEAFF. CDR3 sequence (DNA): TGTGCCAGCAGTCAGAGGACAGGGGGGAACACTGAAGCTTTCTTT.